Below are 19 T cell receptor beta chains sequenced from a single sample in a study of shared clonotypes between healthy human individuals. The protocol was immunoSEQ multiplex PCR, while the TCRdb copy is restricted to in-frame clones and leaves out a portion. The table has fewer than 2.5 million clones, 93% seen once. Sequencing input: naive CD4+ T cells from PBMCs. The subset: CD45RA+ positively selected. These receptors originate from a man between 18 and 29 years old in good health. Some clones in this sample may be carry-over from other donors' samples.

V gene TRBV9 combines with J gene TRBJ2-7; unclear D gene. This CDR3 has 14 amino acids. V was cut by 4 bases and J by 2 bases, with 13 bases left in between. Germline V gene sequence: CDR1 SGDLS, CDR2 YYNGEE. The CDR3 DNA sequence: TGTGCCAGCAGCCCCCTCGTATATACCTACGAGCAGTACTTC. It specifies CASSPLVYTYEQYF.

The V and J genes are TRBV7-7 and TRBJ2-3; D uncertain. The germline gives CDR1 SSHAT, CDR2 FNYEAQ (reference sequence). This CDR3 comprises 15 residues. V was shortened by 2 bases and J by 4 bases, with 13 bases between the two germline ends. CDR3 DNA: TGTGCCAGCAGCTTAACCTCTTTCCTCTCAGATACGCAGTATTTT. It codes for CASSLTSFLSDTQYF.

This chain links TRBV7-9 with TRBJ2-7; D is uncertain. Trimming stripped 4 bases from V and 7 bases from J, with 20 bases between. The CDR3 length is 15 residues. The V gene's germline CDR1 is SEHNR and CDR2 FQNEAQ (reference sequence). The CDR3 loop is CASSSRNIPFGEQYF. For the CDR3, the DNA is TGTGCCAGCAGCTCCCGAAATATACCCTTTGGAGAGCAGTACTTC. Drawing the rest from reference TRBV7-9 and TRBJ2-7, the complete variable domain is DTGVSQNPRHKITKRGQNVTFRCDPISEHNRLYWYRQTLGQGPEFLTYFQNEAQLEKSRLLSDRFSAERPKGSFSTLEIQRTEQGDSAMYLCASSSRNIPFGEQYFGPGTRLTVT.

The rearrangement uses TRBV4-3 and TRBJ2-1, with TRBD1 identical over 11 bases. The CDR3 totals 16 residues. CDR1 is LGHNA and CDR2 is YSLEER in the germline V gene. With V trimmed by 4 bases and J by 3 bases, 5 bases remained unmatched. The CDR3 here is CASSRTGTGGYNEQFF. The CDR3, as DNA: TGCGCCAGCAGCCGGACCGGGACAGGGGGCTACAATGAGCAGTTCTTC.

V gene TRBV7-9 combines with J gene TRBJ2-1; a weak D match, TRBD2 (6 bases). This CDR3 is built from 13 residues. Germline CDR1 SEHNR, CDR2 FQNEAQ (reference sequence). V was pared by 5 bases and J by 15 bases, with 20 bases between. As DNA, the CDR3 is TGTGCCAGCAGCCCCCCGGTTCCCGGACTAACGTTCTTC. Amino acid sequence: CASSPPVPGLTFF.

The gene calls are TRBV15 and TRBJ2-1; 10 bases are a match to TRBD2. The CDR3 consists of 17 residues. Germline assignment: CDR1 LNHNV and CDR2 YYDKDF (reference sequence). The V and J ends lost 0 bases and 6 bases, in that order; junction bases with no gene match: 8. The chain's CDR3 is CATSRDGAGGPGNEQFF. CDR3 nucleotide sequence: TGTGCCACCAGCAGAGATGGAGCGGGAGGGCCGGGCAATGAGCAGTTCTTC. The full variable domain, its missing parts supplied by reference TRBV15 and TRBJ2-1, is DAMVIQNPRYQVTQFGKPVTLSCSQTLNHNVMYWYQQKSSQAPKLLFHYYDKDFNNEADTPDNFQSRRPNTSFCFLDIRSPGLGDTAMYLCATSRDGAGGPGNEQFFGPGTRLTVL.

The chain couples TRBV5-6 to TRBJ2-7; TRBD1 is a possible D gene (8 bases). Trimming cost V 4 bases and J 5 bases, with 22 bases left between them. The germline CDR1 and CDR2 sequences are SGHDT and YYEEEE. The CDR3 is made up of 16 amino acids. The CDR3 spells CASSARPRQGRDEQYF. The DNA of the CDR3 is TGTGCCAGCAGCGCCAGACCCCGACAGGGGAGGGACGAGCAGTACTTC.

This clone was counted a single time. J is TRBJ2-6 and V is TRBV18; D not resolved. Deletions cut 6 bases from V and 0 bases from J, with 12 bases between. The CDR3 has 16 amino acids. Germline V CDR1 and CDR2: KGHSH, LQKENI. The CDR3 DNA reads as TGTGCCAGCTCTTCACAGCGAAGCTCTGGGGCCAACGTCCTGACTTTC. Translated: CASSSQRSSGANVLTF.

The V gene is TRBV6-1, the J gene TRBJ2-1, with D perhaps matching TRBD2 (6 bases). Trimming removed 2 bases from V and 15 bases from J, with 14 bases in between. Germline CDR1 reads MNHNS; CDR2 reads SASEGT. This CDR3 contains 12 residues. The DNA for the CDR3 is TGTGCCAGCAGTGAATCCGGACTAATGTGGTTCTTC. Translation gives CASSESGLMWFF.

The table lists this clone with a count of one. V is TRBV5-1 and J is TRBJ2-3; 7 bases line up with TRBD2. Trimming removed 0 bases from V and 5 bases from J; junction bases left unmatched: 6. CDR1 and CDR2 (germline): SGHRS, YFSETQ. CDR3 length equals 15 residues. The CDR3 loop reads CASSLAGGSRDTQYF. The CDR3 DNA is TGCGCCAGCAGCTTGGCGGGCGGGAGTAGAGATACGCAGTATTTT. Filled out from reference TRBV5-1 and TRBJ2-3, the complete variable domain reads KAGVTQTPRYLIKTRGQQVTLSCSPISGHRSVSWYQQTPGQGLQFLFEYFSETQRNKGNFPGRFSGRQFSNSRSEMNVSTLELGDSALYLCASSLAGGSRDTQYFGPGTRLTVL.

The CDR3: CASSLTRYSGNTIYF. DNA for the CDR3: TGTGCCAGCAGCCTCACCAGGTACTCTGGAAACACCATATATTTT. The chain is built from TRBV6-1 and TRBJ1-3; D gene uncertain. V was pared by 6 bases and J by 0 bases, with 12 bases between. CDR3 length equals 15 residues. Germline V gene data show CDR1 as MNHNS and CDR2 as SASEGT.

This chain uses TRBV19 with TRBJ2-4, with 11 bases matching TRBD1. This CDR3 is 16 amino acids long. The germline gives CDR1 LNHDA, CDR2 SQIVND (reference sequence). Trimming at V came to 10 bases and at J to 3 bases, leaving 11 bases not matched to a gene. In nucleotides, the CDR3 is TGTGCCACTTCGGACAGGGGGCTCGGAGACAAAAACATTCAGTACTTC. This codes for CATSDRGLGDKNIQYF.

This rearrangement joins TRBV5-1 to TRBJ2-7, with D perhaps matching TRBD2 (6 bases). This CDR3 region has 14 residues. Looked up from germline, CDR1 is SGHRS and CDR2 is YFSETQ. The V gene lost 0 bases and the J gene lost 5 bases, with 12 bases spanning the gap. CDR3 DNA: TGCGCCAGCAGCTTGGTTGCGGGGAACCACGAGCAGTACTTC. Translating it yields CASSLVAGNHEQYF.

The rearrangement uses TRBV23-1 and TRBJ2-6, with TRBD2 as a possible D gene (6 bases). TRBV23-1 is treated as an ORF (open reading frame) with a function not yet certain. V shed 2 bases and J shed 2 bases, with 13 bases lying between them. CDR3 length: 17 amino acids. CDR3 sequence reads: CASSQSGGRAGANVLTF. CDR3 coding DNA: TGCGCCAGCAGTCAAAGTGGAGGGCGAGCTGGGGCCAACGTCCTGACTTTC.

The chain uses TRBV5-6 and TRBJ2-1, with unresolved D. Germline V lookup: CDR1 SGHDT, CDR2 YYEEEE. The CDR3 contains 14 residues. Trimming stripped 4 bases from V and 3 bases from J, with 11 bases between. In nucleotides, the CDR3 is TGTGCCAGCAGCCCGCCCCGAGGCTACAATGAGCAGTTCTTC. This codes for CASSPPRGYNEQFF. The full variable domain, its missing parts supplied by reference TRBV5-6 and TRBJ2-1, is DAGVTQSPTHLIKTRGQQVTLRCSPKSGHDTVSWYQQALGQGPQFIFQYYEEEERQRGNFPDRFSGHQFPNYSSELNVNALLLGDSALYLCASSPPRGYNEQFFGPGTRLTVL.

The chain links TRBV15 to TRBJ1-5; tentative D call: TRBD1 (5 bases). Between the trimmed V and J ends, which lost 3 bases and 6 bases, there was a span of 12 bases. The CDR3 totals 14 residues. Per the germline V gene, CDR1 is LNHNV and CDR2 is YYDKDF (reference sequence). The CDR3 sequence is CATSSGGRGQPQHF. CDR3 nucleotide sequence: TGTGCCACCAGCAGTGGGGGGAGGGGTCAGCCCCAGCATTTT.

CDR3 sequence reads: CASSTERWEQFF. CDR3 bases: TGTGCCAGCAGCACGGAGCGATGGGAGCAGTTCTTC. The chain employs TRBV9 and TRBJ2-1; D is ambiguous. The CDR3 totals 12 residues. V gave up 4 bases and J gave up 10 bases, with 12 bases separating them. From germline, CDR1 is SGDLS and CDR2 YYNGEE. The variable domain in full, with the rest retrieved from reference TRBV9 and TRBJ2-1, is DSGVTQTPKHLITATGQRVTLRCSPRSGDLSVYWYQQSLDQGLQFLIQYYNGEERAKGNILERFSAQQFPDLHSELNLSSLELGDSALYFCASSTERWEQFFGPGTRLTVL.

The V and J genes are TRBV7-9 and TRBJ2-5; D is uncertain. The CDR3 consists of 13 residues. Germline V gene data show CDR1 as SEHNR and CDR2 as FQNEAQ (reference sequence). The V end was cut by 5 bases, the J end by 6 bases, with 13 bases between. DNA for the CDR3: TGTGCCAGCAGCGTCCCCAGCCTCAAGACCCAGTACTTC. Its translation: CASSVPSLKTQYF.

A word on this clone: The identical CDR3 is also encoded by other nucleotide sequences in the sample. The chain employs TRBV2 and TRBJ2-5; 10 positions match TRBD1. Trimming removed 4 bases from V and 1 base from J; junction bases left unmatched: 0. Germline CDR1 reads SNHLY; CDR2 reads FYNNEI. The CDR3 is made up of 14 amino acids. CDR3 loop: CASSGDRGQETQYF. In DNA, the CDR3 is TGTGCCAGCAGTGGGGACAGGGGCCAAGAGACCCAGTACTTC.